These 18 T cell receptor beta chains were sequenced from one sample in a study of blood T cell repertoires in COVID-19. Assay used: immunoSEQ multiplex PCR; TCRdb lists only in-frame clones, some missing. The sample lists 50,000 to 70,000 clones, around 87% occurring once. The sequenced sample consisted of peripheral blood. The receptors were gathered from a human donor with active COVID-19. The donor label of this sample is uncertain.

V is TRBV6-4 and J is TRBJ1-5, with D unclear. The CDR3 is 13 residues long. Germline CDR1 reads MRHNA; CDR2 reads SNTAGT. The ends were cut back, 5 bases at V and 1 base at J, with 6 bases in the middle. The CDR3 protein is CASSIRSNQPQHF. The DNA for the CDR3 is TGTGCCAGCAGTATCAGGAGCAATCAGCCCCAGCATTTT.

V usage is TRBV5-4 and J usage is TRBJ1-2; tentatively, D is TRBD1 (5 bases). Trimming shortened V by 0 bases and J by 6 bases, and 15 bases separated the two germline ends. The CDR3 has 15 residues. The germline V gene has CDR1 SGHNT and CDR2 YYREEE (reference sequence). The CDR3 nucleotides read TGTGCCAGCAGCTTGGTGGTTGGGGGGGAAGATGGCTACACCTTC. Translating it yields CASSLVVGGEDGYTF.

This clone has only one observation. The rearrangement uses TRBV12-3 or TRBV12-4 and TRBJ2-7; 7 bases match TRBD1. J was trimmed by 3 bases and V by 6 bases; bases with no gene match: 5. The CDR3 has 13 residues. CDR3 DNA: TGTGCCAGCAGCCCAGGACAGGTCTACGAGCAGTACTTC. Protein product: CASSPGQVYEQYF.

The CDR3 DNA reads as TGCAGCGTGACGGCTAGCCCATTCTCCTACGAGCAGTACTTC. Protein product: CSVTASPFSYEQYF. The chain uses TRBV29-1 and TRBJ2-7; a weak D match, TRBD2 (5 bases). Trimming stripped 6 bases from V and 0 bases from J, with 15 bases between. Germline V CDR1 and CDR2: SQVTM, ANQGSEA. The CDR3 loop spans 14 amino acids.

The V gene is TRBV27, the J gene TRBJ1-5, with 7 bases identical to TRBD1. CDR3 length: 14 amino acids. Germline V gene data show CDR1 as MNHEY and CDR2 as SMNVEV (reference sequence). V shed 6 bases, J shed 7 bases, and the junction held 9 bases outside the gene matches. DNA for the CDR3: TGTGCCAGCAGCGATACAGGGGTTAGGCAGCCCCAGCATTTT. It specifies CASSDTGVRQPQHF.

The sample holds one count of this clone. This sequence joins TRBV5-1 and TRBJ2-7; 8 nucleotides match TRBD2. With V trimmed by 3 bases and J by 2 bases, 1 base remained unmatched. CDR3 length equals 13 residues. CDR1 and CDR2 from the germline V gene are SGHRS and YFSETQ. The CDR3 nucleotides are TGCGCCAGCAGCTCAGCGGGGGCCTACGAGCAGTACTTC. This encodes CASSSAGAYEQYF.

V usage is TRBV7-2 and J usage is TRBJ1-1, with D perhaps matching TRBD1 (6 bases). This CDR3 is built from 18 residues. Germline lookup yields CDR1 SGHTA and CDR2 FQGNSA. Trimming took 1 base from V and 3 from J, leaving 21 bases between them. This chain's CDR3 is CASSLGVRGTRQDTEAFF. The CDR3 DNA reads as TGTGCCAGCAGCTTAGGCGTTAGGGGGACACGGCAGGACACTGAAGCTTTCTTT.

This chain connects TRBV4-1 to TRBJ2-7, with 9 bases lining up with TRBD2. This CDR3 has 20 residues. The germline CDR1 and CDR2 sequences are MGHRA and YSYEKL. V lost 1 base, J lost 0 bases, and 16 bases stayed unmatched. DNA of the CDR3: TGCGCCAGCAGCCAAGTGATCTCAGGAGGGAGCGGGGGGATCTCCTACGAGCAGTACTTC. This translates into CASSQVISGGSGGISYEQYF.

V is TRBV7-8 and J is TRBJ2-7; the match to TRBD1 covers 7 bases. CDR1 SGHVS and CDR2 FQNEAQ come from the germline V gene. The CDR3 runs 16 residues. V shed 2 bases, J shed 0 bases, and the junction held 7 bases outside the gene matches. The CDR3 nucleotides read TGTGCCAGCAGCTTATTGAACCGGGACAGCTCCTACGAGCAGTACTTC. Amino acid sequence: CASSLLNRDSSYEQYF.

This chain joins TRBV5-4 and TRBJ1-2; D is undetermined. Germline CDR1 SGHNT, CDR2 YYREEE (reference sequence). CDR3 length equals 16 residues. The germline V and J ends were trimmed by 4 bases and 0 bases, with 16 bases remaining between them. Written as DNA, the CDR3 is TGTGCCAGCAGCCAAAATTCAGGAAGAACTAACTATGGCTACACCTTC. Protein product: CASSQNSGRTNYGYTF.

CDR3 loop: CASSKLGQYNSPLHF. The CDR3 region has the DNA TGTGCCAGCAGCAAACTGGGACAGTATAATTCACCCCTCCACTTT. This sequence joins TRBV14 and TRBJ1-6; TRBD1 matches 7 bases. Per germline, CDR1 SGHDN and CDR2 FVKESK. This CDR3 comprises 15 residues. The junction had 5 bases not matched to a gene; V was cut back by 5 bases and J by 4 bases.

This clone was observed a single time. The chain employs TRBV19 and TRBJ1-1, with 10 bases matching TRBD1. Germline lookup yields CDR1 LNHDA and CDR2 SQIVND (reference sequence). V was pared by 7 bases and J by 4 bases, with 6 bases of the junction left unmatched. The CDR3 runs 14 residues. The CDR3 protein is CASTLDRGITEAFF. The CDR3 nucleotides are TGTGCCAGTACCCTGGACAGGGGGATCACTGAAGCTTTCTTT.

The CDR3 DNA is TGTGCCAGTAGTATGCAATACAGGGGTAAGAAGGATGGCTACACCTTC. Protein: CASSMQYRGKKDGYTF. The chain has TRBV19 and TRBJ1-2, with TRBD1 matching over 7 bases. J gave up 6 bases and V 3 bases, and 13 bases lay outside the gene matches. The CDR3 runs to 16 residues. CDR1 is LNHDA, CDR2 SQIVND, per germline (reference sequence).

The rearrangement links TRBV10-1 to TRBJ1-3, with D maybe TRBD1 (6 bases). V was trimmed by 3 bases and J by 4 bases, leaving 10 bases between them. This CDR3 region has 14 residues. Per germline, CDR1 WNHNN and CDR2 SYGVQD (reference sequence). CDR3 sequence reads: CASSDGTLGNTIYF. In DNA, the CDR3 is TGCGCCAGCAGTGACGGGACACTCGGAAACACCATATATTTT.

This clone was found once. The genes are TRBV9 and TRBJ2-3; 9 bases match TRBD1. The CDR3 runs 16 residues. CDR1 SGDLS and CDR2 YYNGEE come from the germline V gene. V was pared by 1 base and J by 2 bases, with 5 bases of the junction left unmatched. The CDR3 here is CASSVTGGGSTDTQYF. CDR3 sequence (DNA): TGTGCCAGCAGCGTAACAGGGGGCGGGTCCACAGATACGCAGTATTTT.

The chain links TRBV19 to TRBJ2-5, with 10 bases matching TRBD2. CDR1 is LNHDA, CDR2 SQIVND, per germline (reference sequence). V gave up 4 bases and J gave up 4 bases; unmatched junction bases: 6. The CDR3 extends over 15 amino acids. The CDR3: CASSTSGSRGETQYF. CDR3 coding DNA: TGTGCCAGTAGTACTAGCGGGAGCAGGGGAGAGACCCAGTACTTC.

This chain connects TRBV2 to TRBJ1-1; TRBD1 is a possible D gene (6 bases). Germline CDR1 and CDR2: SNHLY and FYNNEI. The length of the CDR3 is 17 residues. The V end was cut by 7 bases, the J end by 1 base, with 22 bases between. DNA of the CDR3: TGTGCCAGCACCCGTGGGGGCCTAGGGATTAGGAACACTGAAGCTTTCTTT. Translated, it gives CASTRGGLGIRNTEAFF. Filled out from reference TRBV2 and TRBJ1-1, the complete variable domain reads EPEVTQTPSHQVTQMGQEVILRCVPISNHLYFYWYRQILGQKVEFLVSFYNNEISEKSEIFDDQFSVERPDGSNFTLKIRSTKLEDSAMYFCASTRGGLGIRNTEAFFGQGTRLTVV.

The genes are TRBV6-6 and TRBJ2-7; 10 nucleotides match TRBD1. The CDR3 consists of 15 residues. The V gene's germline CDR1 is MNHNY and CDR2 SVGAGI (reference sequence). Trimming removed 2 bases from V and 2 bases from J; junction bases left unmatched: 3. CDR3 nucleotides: TGTGCCAGCAGTTACCGGGACAGGGGTCCCTACGAGCAGTACTTC. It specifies CASSYRDRGPYEQYF.